This T cell receptor (beta chain) was recorded in a study of blood T cell repertoires in COVID-19. This table comes from immunoSEQ multiplex PCR, and its TCRdb copy is limited to in-frame clones, with some not included. This sample yields some 280,000 clones, of which approximately 91% are seen a single time; 0.94% belongs to the top ten. The material sequenced was peripheral blood. The TCR sequence derives from a woman in her 40s who had recovered from COVID-19.

The CDR3 reads CASSIFRNTEAFF. CDR3 DNA: TGTGCCAGTAGTATTTTTAGGAACACTGAAGCTTTCTTT. This rearrangement joins TRBV19 to TRBJ1-1; D gene uncertain. The CDR3 runs to 13 residues. Looked up from germline, CDR1 is LNHDA and CDR2 is SQIVND (reference sequence). Trimming took off 3 bases at V and 1 base at J, with 6 bases between the two ends.